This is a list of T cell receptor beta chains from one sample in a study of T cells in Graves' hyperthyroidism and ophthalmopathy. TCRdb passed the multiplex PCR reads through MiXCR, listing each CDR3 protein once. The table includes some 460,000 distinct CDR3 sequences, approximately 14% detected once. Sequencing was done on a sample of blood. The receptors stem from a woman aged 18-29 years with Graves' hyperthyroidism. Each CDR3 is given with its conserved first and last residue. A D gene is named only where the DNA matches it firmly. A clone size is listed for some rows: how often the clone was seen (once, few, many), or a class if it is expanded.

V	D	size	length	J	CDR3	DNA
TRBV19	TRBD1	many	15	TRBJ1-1	CASSPRGRGNTEAFF	TGTGCCAGTTCGCCTAGGGGGCGCGGGAACACTGAAGCTTTCTTT
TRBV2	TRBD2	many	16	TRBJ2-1	CASSDRAGGVYNEQFF	TGTGCCAGCAGTGATAGGGCGGGAGGGGTTTACAATGAGCAGTTCTTC
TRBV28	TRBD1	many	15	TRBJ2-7	CASSPIRTGVYEQYF	TGTGCCAGCAGCCCAATACGGACAGGGGTCTACGAGCAGTACTTC
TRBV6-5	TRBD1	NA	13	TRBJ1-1	CASSYDRDYMAFF	TGTGCCAGCAGTTACGACAGGGATTACATGGCTTTCTTT
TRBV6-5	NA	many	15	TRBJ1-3	CASSYSESGGNTIYF	TGTGCCAGCAGTTACTCGGAGAGTGGGGGAAACACCATATATTTT
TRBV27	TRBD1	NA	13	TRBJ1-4	CASLGTDNEKLFF	TGTGCCAGTCTCGGGACAGACAATGAAAAACTGTTTTTT
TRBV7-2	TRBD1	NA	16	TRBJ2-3	CASRTTRDRGTDTQYF	TGTGCCAGTAGAACAACCAGGGACAGGGGAACAGATACGCAGTATTTT
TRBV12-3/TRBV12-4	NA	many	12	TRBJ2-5	CASSLGQSTQYF	TGTGCCAGCAGTTTAGGGCAATCGACCCAGTACTTC
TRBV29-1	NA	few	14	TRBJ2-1	CSVEVRQGPNEQFF	TGCAGCGTTGAAGTACGGCAGGGGCCCAATGAGCAGTTCTTC
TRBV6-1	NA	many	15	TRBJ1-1	CASSYIPGKVLEAFF	TGTGCCAGCAGTTACATTCCGGGAAAGGTTCTTGAAGCTTTCTTT
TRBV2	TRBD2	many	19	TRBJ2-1	CASRLNRPTSGGARNEQFF	TGTGCCAGCAGGCTAAACCGACCGACTAGCGGGGGGGCCCGCAATGAGCAGTTCTTC
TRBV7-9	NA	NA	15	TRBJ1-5	CASSLASPADQPQHF	TGTGCCAGCAGCTTAGCGAGCCCCGCCGATCAGCCCCAGCATTTT
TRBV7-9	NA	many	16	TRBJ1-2	CASSSRSGSLDYGYTF	TGTGCCAGCAGCTCCCGCTCCGGCAGCCTCGACTATGGCTACACCTTC
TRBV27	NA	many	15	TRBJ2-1	CASSFLTRAQNEQFF	TGTGCCAGCAGTTTTCTAACGCGAGCCCAAAATGAGCAGTTCTTC
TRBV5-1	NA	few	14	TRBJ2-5	CASSAGQPQETQYF	TGCGCCAGCAGCGCGGGACAGCCCCAAGAGACCCAGTACTTC
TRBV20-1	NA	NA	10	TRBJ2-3	CSAGLDTQYF	TGCAGTGCCGGATTGGATACGCAGTATTTT
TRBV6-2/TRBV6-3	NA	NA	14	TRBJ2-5	CASSSPSIGETQYF	TGTGCCAGCAGTTCCCCATCAATCGGGGAGACCCAGTACTTC
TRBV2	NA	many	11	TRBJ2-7	CASTRGYEQYF	TGTGCCAGCACCCGGGGGTATGAGCAGTACTTC
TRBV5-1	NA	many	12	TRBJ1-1	CASSLTVGEAFF	TGCGCCAGCAGCTTGACCGTCGGGGAAGCTTTCTTT
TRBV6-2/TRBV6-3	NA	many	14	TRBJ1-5	CASSYPGQNQPQHF	TGTGCCAGCAGTTACCCAGGACAAAATCAGCCCCAGCATTTT
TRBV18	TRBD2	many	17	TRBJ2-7	CASSRPTSGTSAYEQYF	TGTGCCAGCTCACGGCCTACCTCGGGGACTAGCGCCTACGAGCAGTACTTC
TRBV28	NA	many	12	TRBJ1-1	CASRSGATEAFF	TGTGCCAGCCGATCAGGGGCTACTGAAGCTTTCTTT
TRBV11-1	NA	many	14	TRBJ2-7	CASSLERDNYEQYF	TGTGCCAGCAGCTTAGAAAGGGACAACTACGAGCAGTACTTC